This paragraph covers one TCR beta chain sequence. The antigen remains undetermined. The entry originates in a study of cytomegalovirus exposure and HLA in healthy donors. General observations from the study: TCR beta V segments were, for the most part, productive about 87% or about 30% of the time in an earlier analysis. Analyses of presence and absence presupposed an approximately uniform sequencing depth across donors. With DRB1 most and HLA-C fewest, TCR association rates differed between HLA loci in a later analysis.

Vbeta (60) and Jbeta (13) primers were used in the PCR. The repertoire was sequenced with immunoSEQ multiplex PCR; TCRdb's copy has only in-frame clones and lacks some. The data show about 180,000 clones, more than 60% seen once. CDR1 and CDR2 from the germline V gene are SGDLS and YYNGEE. Trimming left V 0 bases short and J 5 bases short, with 8 bases between. The CDR3 has 13 amino acids. Sequenced: PBMCs. This TCR was sampled from a man aged 18 to 30 in good health and CMV-seronegative. This sequence joins TRBV9 and TRBJ1-1; tentatively, D is TRBD1 (5 bases). The CDR3 sequence: CASSVEGVTEAFF. The CDR3 DNA reads TGTGCCAGCAGCGTAGAAGGGGTAACTGAAGCTTTCTTT.